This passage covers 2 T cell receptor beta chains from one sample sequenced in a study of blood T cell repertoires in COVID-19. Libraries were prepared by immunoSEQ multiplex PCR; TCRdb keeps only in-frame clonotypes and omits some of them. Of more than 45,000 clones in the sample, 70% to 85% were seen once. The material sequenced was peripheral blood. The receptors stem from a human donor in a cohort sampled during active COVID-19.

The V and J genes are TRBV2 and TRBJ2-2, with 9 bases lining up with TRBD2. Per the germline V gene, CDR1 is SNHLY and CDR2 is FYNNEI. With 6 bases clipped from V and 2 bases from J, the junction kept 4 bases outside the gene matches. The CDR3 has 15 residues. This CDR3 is CASSRLAVNTGELFF. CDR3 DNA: TGTGCCAGCAGCAGACTAGCGGTAAACACCGGGGAGCTGTTTTTT.

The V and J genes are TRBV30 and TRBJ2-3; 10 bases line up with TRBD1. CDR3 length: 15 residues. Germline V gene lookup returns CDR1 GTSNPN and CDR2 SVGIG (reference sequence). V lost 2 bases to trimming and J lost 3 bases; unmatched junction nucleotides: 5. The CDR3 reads CAWSTGTGETDTQYF. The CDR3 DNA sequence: TGTGCCTGGAGTACCGGGACAGGGGAAACAGATACGCAGTATTTT.